These 14 T cell receptor beta chains were sequenced from one sample in a study of cytomegalovirus exposure and HLA in healthy donors. 13 Jbeta primers and 60 Vbeta primers were used for the PCR. The repertoire was sequenced with immunoSEQ multiplex PCR; TCRdb's copy has only in-frame clones and lacks some. Among roughly 140,000 clones listed, 75% to 80% were seen once. What was sequenced was PBMCs. The receptors here all came from a male donor in good health and CMV-seronegative.

J is TRBJ2-7 and V is TRBV11-2, with D possibly TRBD2 on 5 matching bases. The germline V gene has CDR1 SGHAT and CDR2 FQNNGV. Trimming took 3 bases from V and 0 from J, leaving 12 bases between them. This CDR3 has 15 amino acids. DNA of the CDR3: TGTGCCAGCAGCTTGGACTTTCCCGTCTCCTACGAGCAGTACTTC. Amino acid sequence: CASSLDFPVSYEQYF.

This chain joins TRBV7-9 and TRBJ2-7; TRBD2 is a possible D gene (6 bases). This CDR3 comprises 17 residues. Germline V gene sequence: CDR1 SEHNR, CDR2 FQNEAQ (reference sequence). Trimming cost V 2 bases and J 3 bases, with 20 bases left between them. The CDR3 DNA reads TGTGCCAGCAGCTTAATGGGTGACTTTCTGCGGGGCTACGAGCAGTACTTC. It yields the protein CASSLMGDFLRGYEQYF.

The gene calls are TRBV6-1 and TRBJ1-1; no clear D. CDR3 size: 12 residues. From germline, CDR1 is MNHNS and CDR2 SASEGT. The ends were cut back, 5 bases at V and 0 bases at J, with 4 bases in the middle. CDR3 sequence: CASSTMNTEAFF. The CDR3, as DNA: TGTGCCAGCAGTACAATGAACACTGAAGCTTTCTTT.

The chain combines TRBV5-1 with TRBJ2-7, with 11 bases matching TRBD2. CDR1 and CDR2 from the germline V gene are SGHRS and YFSETQ. J was trimmed by 4 bases and V by 0 bases; bases with no gene match: 6. This CDR3 has 16 residues. The CDR3, as DNA: TGCGCCAGCAGCTTGGATGTCCTAGCGGGAGGATACGAGCAGTACTTC. This codes for CASSLDVLAGGYEQYF. The full variable domain, with the rest looked up from reference TRBV5-1 and TRBJ2-7, is KAGVTQTPRYLIKTRGQQVTLSCSPISGHRSVSWYQQTPGQGLQFLFEYFSETQRNKGNFPGRFSGRQFSNSRSEMNVSTLELGDSALYLCASSLDVLAGGYEQYFGPGTRLTVT.

The rearrangement joins TRBV15 to TRBJ2-1; no clear D. V was clipped by 3 bases and J by 4 bases, with 19 bases between them. Germline loops: CDR1 LNHNV, CDR2 YYDKDF (reference sequence). This CDR3 is built from 17 residues. In nucleotides, the CDR3 is TGTGCCACCAGCAGTAAACGATCCACCCTACCATACAATGAGCAGTTCTTC. It codes for CATSSKRSTLPYNEQFF.

This rearrangement joins TRBV30 to TRBJ2-2; D might be TRBD2 (5 bases). CDR3 length: 14 residues. Germline V gene sequence: CDR1 GTSNPN, CDR2 SVGIG (reference sequence). The V and J ends lost 1 base and 3 bases respectively, with 9 bases between them. CDR3 amino acids: CAWSGTGYTGELFF. DNA for the CDR3: TGTGCCTGGAGTGGAACGGGATACACCGGGGAGCTGTTTTTT. Complete variable domain (other parts from reference TRBV30 and TRBJ2-2): SQTIHQWPATLVQPVGSPLSLECTVEGTSNPNLYWYRQAAGRGLQLLFYSVGIGQISSEVPQNLSASRPQDRQFILSSKKLLLSDSGFYLCAWSGTGYTGELFFGEGSRLTVL.

J is TRBJ2-1 and V is TRBV7-2; the match to TRBD2 covers 8 bases. CDR1 and CDR2 from the germline V gene are SGHTA and FQGNSA. V lost 1 base and J lost 7; bases outside the gene matches: 9. The CDR3 runs 16 residues. The CDR3 sequence: CASSLVSSGRRNEQFF. The CDR3 DNA follows: TGTGCCAGCAGCTTAGTGTCGAGCGGGAGAAGGAATGAGCAGTTCTTC.

The rearrangement uses TRBV9 and TRBJ2-7; TRBD1 agrees at 8 bases. From germline, CDR1 is SGDLS and CDR2 YYNGEE. The CDR3 covers 17 residues. After removal of 3 bases from V and 6 bases from J, the junction contained 17 bases not matched to a gene. CDR3 amino acids: CASSATGRQGSFGEQYF. CDR3 bases: TGTGCCAGCAGCGCGACAGGCCGACAGGGGAGTTTTGGCGAGCAGTACTTC.

This rearrangement joins TRBV18 to TRBJ1-2; D perhaps matches TRBD1 (5 bases). Trimming shortened V by 0 bases and J by 4 bases, and 9 bases separated the two germline ends. CDR1 is KGHSH, CDR2 LQKENI, per germline. This CDR3 is 14 amino acids long. CDR3: CASSPPGGTYGYTF. The CDR3 nucleotides are TGTGCCAGCTCACCACCGGGGGGTACCTATGGCTACACCTTC.

The chain carries TRBV6-1 and TRBJ1-2; D is unclear. Germline CDR1 and CDR2: MNHNS and SASEGT. The V end lost 0 bases, the J end lost 7 bases, and 21 bases lay between the germline ends. CDR3 length: 17 amino acids. The CDR3 region is CASSEAAAGIYLGGYTF. Here the CDR3 DNA reads TGTGCCAGCAGTGAAGCGGCAGCGGGGATTTACCTGGGTGGCTACACCTTC.

This clone has only a few counts. V and J are TRBV4-3 and TRBJ2-2; 7 nucleotides agree with TRBD2. The V segment lost 1 base and the J segment 1 base; nucleotides outside the gene matches: 9. Germline CDR1 LGHNA, CDR2 YSLEER. This CDR3 has 18 amino acids. CDR3 residues: CASSQVSSGDLNTGELFF. The CDR3 region has the DNA TGCGCCAGCAGCCAAGTTTCTAGCGGAGACCTGAACACCGGGGAGCTGTTTTTT.

The V and J genes are TRBV6-5 and TRBJ2-7; 12 bases agree with TRBD1. CDR1 MNHEY and CDR2 SVGAGI come from the germline V gene. The CDR3 length is 15 residues. The V gene end was trimmed by 6 bases and the J gene end by 4 bases; junction bases not matched to a gene: 7. The CDR3 DNA sequence: TGTGCCAGCAGGACCGGGACAGGGGGCGCGTACGAGCAGTACTTC. As protein: CASRTGTGGAYEQYF.

This sequence joins TRBV19 and TRBJ2-5; D gene ambiguous. There are 13 residues in the CDR3. Trimming removed 3 bases at V and 1 base at J, with 6 bases between. The germline gives CDR1 LNHDA, CDR2 SQIVND (reference sequence). The CDR3 region has the DNA TGTGCCAGTAGTATTTGGGCCCAAGAGACCCAGTACTTC. As protein: CASSIWAQETQYF.

The V and J genes are TRBV6-5 and TRBJ1-1, with 7 nucleotides matching TRBD1. With 2 bases clipped from V and 8 bases from J, the junction kept 8 bases outside the gene matches. Germline CDR1 MNHEY, CDR2 SVGAGI. The CDR3 totals 14 residues. This CDR3 reads CASSYQRGGAEAFF. DNA of the CDR3: TGTGCCAGCAGTTACCAGCGAGGGGGCGCGGAAGCTTTCTTT.